Each of the 15 T cell receptor beta chains below was sequenced from the same sample in a study of breast tumors, draining lymph nodes, adjacent tissues. TCRdb re-called the multiplex PCR reads with MiXCR, one entry per CDR3 protein. This sample carries 20,000 to 25,000 distinct CDR3 sequences, approximately 20% of them seen once, and the ten largest clones take about 13%. Sequences were obtained from breast tumor tissue. These receptors were taken from a female donor with breast cancer. Some clones in this sample may be carry-over from other donors' samples.

This clonotype was observed at least ten times. This chain connects TRBV28 to TRBJ2-3; TRBD2 might be the D (5 bases). Trimming removed 3 bases at V and 9 bases at J, with 13 bases between. The CDR3 is made up of 13 amino acids. Germline lookup yields CDR1 MDHEN and CDR2 SYDVKM. The CDR3 nucleotides are TGTGCCAGCAGTTTGGCCCCCGGAGGAACGCAGTATTTT. Translation: CASSLAPGGTQYF.

The rearrangement joins TRBV7-8 to TRBJ2-7, with TRBD2 identical over 9 bases. Germline V gene sequence: CDR1 SGHVS, CDR2 FQNEAQ. CDR3 length: 16 residues. V lost 1 base to trimming and J lost 4 bases; unmatched junction nucleotides: 8. CDR3: CASSLGGSGSPYEQYF. The CDR3 DNA sequence: TGTGCCAGCAGCTTAGGAGGTAGCGGGAGCCCATACGAGCAGTACTTC.

Many counts were recorded for this clonotype. This sequence joins TRBV9 and TRBJ2-2, with no clear D. The CDR3 has 14 amino acids. Germline V gene lookup returns CDR1 SGDLS and CDR2 YYNGEE. Trimming stripped 0 bases from V and 2 bases from J, with 5 bases between. The CDR3 region has the DNA TGTGCCAGCAGCGTAGAACCCAACACCGGGGAGCTGTTTTTT. It is translated as CASSVEPNTGELFF.

Of note for this clonotype: This may be a read error, as it is one base from a much larger clone. Lacking the conserved final phenylalanine or tryptophan, this CDR3 likely reflects a read error. The rearrangement uses TRBV27 and TRBJ1-2, with D perhaps TRBD1 (5 bases). The CDR3 is 14 amino acids. Germline V gene sequence: CDR1 MNHEY, CDR2 SMNVEV (reference sequence). V was trimmed by 0 bases and J by 6 bases, leaving 11 bases between them. CDR3 sequence reads: CASSLSIGVDGYTS. CDR3 in DNA: TGTGCCAGCAGTTTATCGATAGGGGTGGATGGCTACACCTCC.

This clonotype appeared many times. This chain joins TRBV29-1 and TRBJ2-5; 7 nucleotides align to TRBD1. The V gene end was trimmed by 8 bases and the J gene end by 4 bases; junction bases not matched to a gene: 10. The V gene's germline CDR1 is SQVTM and CDR2 ANQGSEA. The CDR3 is 13 amino acids. DNA of the CDR3: TGCAGCTGCCAGGGCAGGGGGAGAGAGACCCAGTACTTC. This gives the protein CSCQGRGRETQYF.

The sample holds many counts of this clonotype. This chain links TRBV2 with TRBJ2-3; 7 positions agree with TRBD2. Germline-derived CDR1 and CDR2 are SNHLY and FYNNEI. J lost 6 bases, V lost 0 bases, and 3 bases had no gene match. This CDR3 spans 14 amino acids. CDR3 DNA: TGTGCCAGCAGTGAAGCGGGGAGGGGCGATACGCAGTATTTT. Protein sequence: CASSEAGRGDTQYF.

The V gene is TRBV20-1, the J gene TRBJ2-7; maybe TRBD1 (6 bases). The V gene's germline CDR1 is DFQATT and CDR2 SNEGSKA (reference sequence). The CDR3 consists of 14 residues. V dropped 4 bases and J dropped 7 bases, with 20 bases sitting between them. The CDR3 sequence: CSAIPGQGSSEQYF. CDR3 in DNA: TGCAGTGCTATACCGGGACAAGGGTCTAGTGAGCAGTACTTC.

This clonotype occurred once. The V call is TRBV7-2, the J call TRBJ2-1; 11 nucleotides match TRBD2. Germline CDR1 reads SGHTA; CDR2 reads FQGNSA. V lost 2 bases to trimming and J lost 9 bases; unmatched junction nucleotides: 9. The length of the CDR3 is 16 residues. In nucleotides, the CDR3 is TGTGCCAGCAGCTTAACGATTAGCGGGAGGGCCCTTGAGCAGTTCTTC. Protein product: CASSLTISGRALEQFF.

This clonotype showed up just a few times. The gene calls are TRBV6-1 and TRBJ2-2, with TRBD1 matching over 12 bases. Looked up from germline, CDR1 is MNHNS and CDR2 is SASEGT. Trimming removed 7 bases from V and 5 bases from J; junction bases left unmatched: 11. This CDR3 has 17 amino acids. The CDR3 nucleotides are TGTGCCAGCAAGGCCGGGACAGGGGGCGGTCGGACCGGGGAGCTGTTTTTT. It encodes CASKAGTGGGRTGELFF.

The chain employs TRBV7-6 and TRBJ2-5; D unresolved. V lost 7 bases and J 4 bases, leaving 19 bases between the germline ends. The CDR3 is 15 amino acids. Per the germline V gene, CDR1 is SGHVS and CDR2 is FNYEAQ. The CDR3 DNA sequence: TGTGCCAGCACTTCCAACGGGCAAGCCTTAGAGACCCAGTACTTC. Translation gives CASTSNGQALETQYF. Full variable domain (outside the CDR3, taken from reference TRBV7-6 and TRBJ2-5): GAGVSQSPRYKVTKRGQDVALRCDPISGHVSLYWYRQALGQGPEFLTYFNYEAQQDKSGLPNDRFSAERPEGSISTLTIQRTEQRDSAMYRCASTSNGQALETQYFGPGTRLLVL.

As to this clonotype: This CDR3 fails to terminate in the conserved phenylalanine or tryptophan, so it likely reflects a read error. The rearrangement links TRBV20-1 to TRBJ2-7, with 9 bases lining up with TRBD2. V trimming: 6 bases; J trimming: 1 base; junction bases outside the gene matches: 7. CDR1 DFQATT and CDR2 SNEGSKA come from the germline V gene (reference sequence). This CDR3 is 14 amino acids long. CDR3 coding DNA: TGCAGTGCCCAGACTAGCGGCAGATCCTACGAGCAGTACTCC. Translation gives CSAQTSGRSYEQYS.

This clonotype rates as medium-sized. J is TRBJ1-4 and V is TRBV19, with D possibly matching TRBD1 (6 bases). V was trimmed by 8 bases and J by 3 bases, leaving 10 bases between them. Per germline, CDR1 LNHDA and CDR2 SQIVND (reference sequence). The CDR3 is made up of 13 amino acids. The CDR3 DNA reads TGTGCCAGTCCTCAGGGGCCTAATGAAAAACTGTTTTTT. As protein: CASPQGPNEKLFF.

The chain has TRBV4-2 and TRBJ2-7; perhaps TRBD2 as D (6 bases). V lost 0 bases and J lost 1, with 16 bases in between. This CDR3 spans 17 amino acids. From germline, CDR1 is LGHNA and CDR2 YNFKEQ. This CDR3 reads CASSQEGGPPISYEQYF. In DNA form, the CDR3 reads TGTGCCAGCAGCCAAGAGGGAGGCCCTCCCATTTCCTACGAGCAGTACTTC.

This clonotype was seen many times. The V and J genes are TRBV12-5 and TRBJ2-3; tentatively, D is TRBD1 (5 bases). The V gene lost 2 bases and the J gene lost 7 bases, with 13 bases spanning the gap. The CDR3 runs 14 residues. CDR1 LGHNT and CDR2 FRNRAP come from the germline V gene. The CDR3 loop is CASGLSAAGNTQYF. Here the CDR3 DNA reads TGTGCTAGTGGTTTGTCGGCGGCAGGGAATACGCAGTATTTT.

V and J are TRBV27 and TRBJ2-1, with 11 bases matching TRBD2. Germline V gene lookup returns CDR1 MNHEY and CDR2 SMNVEV (reference sequence). V was clipped by 3 bases and J by 7 bases; unmatched bases: 5. The CDR3 is made up of 15 amino acids. In DNA form, the CDR3 reads TGTGCCAGCAGTTTGTCGGGACTAGCGGATAATGAGCAGTTCTTC. Its translation: CASSLSGLADNEQFF.